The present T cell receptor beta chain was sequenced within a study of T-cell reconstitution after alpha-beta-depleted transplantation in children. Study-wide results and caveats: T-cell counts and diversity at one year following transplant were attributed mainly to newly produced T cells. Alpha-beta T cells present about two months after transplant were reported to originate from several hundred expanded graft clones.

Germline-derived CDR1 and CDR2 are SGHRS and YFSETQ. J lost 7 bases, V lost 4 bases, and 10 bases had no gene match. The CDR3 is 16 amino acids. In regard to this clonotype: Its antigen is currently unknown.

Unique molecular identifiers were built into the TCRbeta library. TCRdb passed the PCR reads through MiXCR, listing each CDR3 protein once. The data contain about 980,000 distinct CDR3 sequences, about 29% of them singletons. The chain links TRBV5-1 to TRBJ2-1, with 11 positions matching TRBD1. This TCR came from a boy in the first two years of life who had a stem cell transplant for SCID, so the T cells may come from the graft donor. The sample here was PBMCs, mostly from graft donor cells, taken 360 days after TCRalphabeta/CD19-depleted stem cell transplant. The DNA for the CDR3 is TGCGCCAGCAGCCCCGGCTGGACAGGGGGCGGAAATGAGCAGTTCTTC. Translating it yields CASSPGWTGGGNEQFF.